The next 26 T cell receptor beta chains were all read from a single sample in a study of neoadjuvant anti-PD-1 for oral cavity cancer. Libraries were prepared by immunoSEQ multiplex PCR; TCRdb keeps only in-frame clonotypes and omits some of them. The top ten hold around 3% of the sample, which has 17,000 or so clones, approximately 60% seen once. Sequencing was performed on PBMCs, taken before nivolumab (anti-PD-1) treatment. These receptors originate from a person between 40 and 80 years old with oral cavity squamous cell carcinoma.

The J gene is TRBJ2-3, the V gene TRBV13; D may be TRBD1 (6 bases). Trimming removed 1 base from V and 4 bases from J, with 6 bases in between. Germline CDR1 reads PRHDT; CDR2 reads FYEKMQ (reference sequence). The CDR3 runs 13 residues. The CDR3 protein is CASSLDRADTQYF. In DNA form, the CDR3 reads TGTGCCAGCAGCTTAGACAGGGCAGATACGCAGTATTTT.

The chain carries TRBV7-6 and TRBJ2-3, with D unclear. The CDR3 consists of 13 residues. Trimming took 1 base from V and 6 from J, leaving 8 bases between them. The germline V gene has CDR1 SGHVS and CDR2 FNYEAQ. The CDR3 DNA sequence: TGTGCCAGCAGCTTAGGGATGGGGGATACGCAGTATTTT. It specifies CASSLGMGDTQYF.

Written as DNA, the CDR3 is TGTGCCTGGTCTGGGCCTGGAAACACCATATATTTT. It translates to CAWSGPGNTIYF. The chain uses TRBV30 and TRBJ1-3, with no clear D. Looked up from germline, CDR1 is GTSNPN and CDR2 is SVGIG (reference sequence). This CDR3 is built from 12 residues. Deletions cut 5 bases from V and 2 bases from J, with 7 bases between.

The CDR3 region is CASSQEAGLGTDTQYF. The CDR3, as DNA: TGTGCCAGCAGCCAGGAGGCGGGACTAGGCACAGATACGCAGTATTTT. The V call is TRBV4-2, the J call TRBJ2-3; 8 nucleotides match TRBD2. The germline gives CDR1 LGHNA, CDR2 YNFKEQ. The CDR3 contains 16 residues. V lost 3 bases, J lost 1 base, and 6 bases stayed unmatched.

The V and J genes are TRBV10-1 and TRBJ2-2; tentatively, D is TRBD1 or TRBD2 (5 bases each). From germline, CDR1 is WNHNN and CDR2 SYGVQD (reference sequence). The CDR3 has 16 residues. Between the trimmed V and J ends, which lost 4 bases and 1 base, there was a span of 13 bases. CDR3 sequence reads: CASSGPPGRNTGELFF. DNA for the CDR3: TGCGCCAGCAGTGGCCCCCCGGGACGGAACACCGGGGAGCTGTTTTTT.

The rearrangement joins TRBV6-1 to TRBJ2-2; TRBD1 matches at 9 bases. The CDR3 loop spans 13 amino acids. Germline trimming cut 10 bases from V and 9 bases from J; bases unmatched to any gene: 9. Per the germline V gene, CDR1 is MNHNS and CDR2 is SASEGT. CDR3 sequence: CATRTGANRELFF. For the CDR3, the DNA is TGTGCCACCAGGACAGGGGCGAACCGGGAGCTGTTTTTT.

V is TRBV7-9 and J is TRBJ2-5, with a weak D call TRBD1 (6 bases). The CDR3 totals 14 residues. CDR1 and CDR2 from the germline V gene are SEHNR and FQNEAQ (reference sequence). The ends were cut back, 1 base at V and 4 bases at J, with 10 bases in the middle. The chain's CDR3 is CASSLDGGGETQYF. The CDR3 DNA is TGTGCCAGCAGCTTAGATGGGGGCGGAGAGACCCAGTACTTC.

The gene calls are TRBV5-1 and TRBJ1-1, with TRBD1 as a possible D gene (5 bases). CDR3 length: 17 amino acids. V was pared by 3 bases and J by 1 base, with 19 bases between. Germline V lookup: CDR1 SGHRS, CDR2 YFSETQ. CDR3 loop: CASSWPRERGGNTEAFF. CDR3 DNA sequence: TGCGCCAGCAGCTGGCCCAGGGAAAGGGGAGGGAACACTGAAGCTTTCTTT.

In DNA, the CDR3 is TGTGCCAGCAGCCGCATAAGCTACGAGCAGTACTTC. This codes for CASSRISYEQYF. The chain has TRBV11-2 and TRBJ2-7; D gene uncertain. The ends were cut back, 5 bases at V and 3 bases at J, with 8 bases in the middle. Germline CDR1 and CDR2: SGHAT and FQNNGV. This CDR3 contains 12 residues.

This clone was seen only a few times. This chain uses TRBV7-2 with TRBJ2-3; D is ambiguous. This CDR3 comprises 14 residues. V lost 5 bases and J lost 6, with 15 bases in between. Germline-derived CDR1 and CDR2 are SGHTA and FQGNSA. In DNA, the CDR3 is TGTGCCAGCAGCCTAATGAGTTCATCGGATACGCAGTATTTT. Protein: CASSLMSSSDTQYF.

The chain has TRBV5-1 and TRBJ1-1; D gene unclear. The CDR3 runs to 14 residues. Germline CDR1 reads SGHRS; CDR2 reads YFSETQ. Trimming cost V 1 base and J 4 bases, with 11 bases left between them. Here the CDR3 reads CASSLREVGTEAFF. The DNA for the CDR3 is TGCGCCAGCAGCTTGCGGGAGGTGGGCACTGAAGCTTTCTTT.

The gene calls are TRBV9 and TRBJ2-7, with 13 bases lining up with TRBD2. The trim removed 2 bases at V and 2 bases at J, leaving 1 base unmatched. Germline V gene lookup returns CDR1 SGDLS and CDR2 YYNGEE. The CDR3 totals 15 residues. The CDR3 coding sequence is TGTGCCAGCAGCGTCGGACTAGCGGGAGCCTACGAGCAGTACTTC. It specifies CASSVGLAGAYEQYF.

This clone was observed a few times. The chain uses TRBV7-6 and TRBJ1-1, with D possibly being TRBD1 (5 bases). Looked up from germline, CDR1 is SGHVS and CDR2 is FNYEAQ. The V and J ends lost 5 bases and 5 bases respectively, with 12 bases between them. The CDR3 extends over 13 amino acids. The DNA of the CDR3 is TGTGCCAGCAGCCCCCGTGAGGGGACTGAAGCTTTCTTT. This sequence encodes CASSPREGTEAFF. The variable domain in full, completed from reference TRBV7-6 and TRBJ1-1, reads GAGVSQSPRYKVTKRGQDVALRCDPISGHVSLYWYRQALGQGPEFLTYFNYEAQQDKSGLPNDRFSAERPEGSISTLTIQRTEQRDSAMYRCASSPREGTEAFFGQGTRLTVV.

The genes are TRBV5-4 and TRBJ1-1; a possible D gene is TRBD1 (6 bases). Germline V gene data show CDR1 as SGHNT and CDR2 as YYREEE (reference sequence). The V end lost 0 bases, the J end lost 2 bases, and 8 bases lay between the germline ends. The CDR3 runs 14 residues. CDR3 bases: TGTGCCAGCAGCTTGGTGGGACAAAACACTGAAGCTTTCTTT. It encodes CASSLVGQNTEAFF.

The chain recombines TRBV6-6 with TRBJ2-7, with 9 bases aligning to TRBD1. CDR1 is MNHNY and CDR2 is SVGAGI in the germline V gene (reference sequence). The junction had 4 bases not matched to a gene; V was cut back by 5 bases and J by 2 bases. The CDR3 extends over 14 amino acids. This CDR3 is CASSRDRETYEQYF. The CDR3 coding sequence is TGTGCCAGCAGTCGGGACAGGGAGACCTACGAGCAGTACTTC.

The chain is built from TRBV6-1 and TRBJ1-3; D remains unclear. The CDR3 has 16 amino acids. The germline V and J ends were trimmed by 2 bases and 0 bases, with 11 bases remaining between them. CDR1 MNHNS and CDR2 SASEGT come from the germline V gene. CDR3 DNA sequence: TGTGCCAGCAGTGAACTTGAGGAGAGCTCTGGAAACACCATATATTTT. Protein product: CASSELEESSGNTIYF.

V and J are TRBV29-1 and TRBJ2-7; TRBD1 agrees at 11 bases. Germline V gene data show CDR1 as SQVTM and CDR2 as ANQGSEA. Trimming cost V 7 bases and J 4 bases; bases outside gene matches: 9. The length of the CDR3 is 14 residues. Here the CDR3 reads CSATTGTGGYEQYF. The CDR3 DNA is TGCAGCGCAACAACCGGGACAGGGGGTTACGAGCAGTACTTC.

This clone was seen a few times. The chain uses TRBV6-6 and TRBJ1-4; no clear D gene. Trimming removed 8 bases from V and 8 bases from J, with 15 bases in between. The CDR3 totals 13 residues. In germline, CDR1 is MNHNY, CDR2 SVGAGI (reference sequence). The CDR3 sequence is CASCDSRWEKLFF. DNA of the CDR3: TGTGCCAGCTGTGACTCCCGATGGGAAAAACTGTTTTTT.

V usage is TRBV5-1 and J usage is TRBJ2-3; D might be TRBD1 (6 bases). Trimming pared 7 bases from V and 2 bases from J, leaving 14 bases between. The CDR3 extends over 14 amino acids. Germline-derived CDR1 and CDR2 are SGHRS and YFSETQ. The CDR3 loop is CASLPDRNTDTQYF. CDR3 sequence (DNA): TGCGCCAGCCTACCCGACAGGAACACAGATACGCAGTATTTT.

The chain is built from TRBV19 and TRBJ2-3, with TRBD2 identical over 11 bases. CDR1 and CDR2 from the germline V gene are LNHDA and SQIVND (reference sequence). The CDR3 covers 18 residues. J gave up 0 bases and V 0 bases, and 5 bases lay outside the gene matches. This chain's CDR3 is CASSIDRGTSGSTDTQYF. The DNA of the CDR3 is TGTGCCAGTAGTATAGATCGGGGGACTAGCGGTAGCACAGATACGCAGTATTTT.

The chain employs TRBV2 and TRBJ2-4, with 8 nucleotides matching TRBD1. CDR1 is SNHLY and CDR2 is FYNNEI in the germline V gene. Losses at the gene ends were 3 bases for V and 6 bases for J; bases not matched to a gene: 7. The CDR3 consists of 15 residues. CDR3 loop: CASSDDRGGGNIQYF. CDR3 bases: TGTGCCAGCAGTGACGACAGGGGTGGGGGAAACATTCAGTACTTC.

This clone has more than one count but fewer than ten. The V gene is TRBV10-3, the J gene TRBJ2-5; TRBD2 matches 9 bases. CDR3 size: 15 residues. The germline V gene has CDR1 ENHRY and CDR2 SYGVKD. V was pared by 3 bases and J by 5 bases, with 7 bases of the junction left unmatched. The CDR3 sequence is CAISDVAGGGETQYF. CDR3 nucleotides: TGTGCCATCAGTGATGTGGCGGGAGGGGGTGAGACCCAGTACTTC.

J is TRBJ2-7 and V is TRBV6-6, with D possibly TRBD2 on 6 matching bases. Germline V gene sequence: CDR1 MNHNY, CDR2 SVGAGI (reference sequence). This CDR3 has 13 amino acids. Trimming removed 11 bases at V and 3 bases at J, with 17 bases between. In nucleotides, the CDR3 is TGTGCCGGTGGGGCTAGCGAGGGCTACGAGCAGTACTTC. Amino acids: CAGGASEGYEQYF.

This clone came up a few times. The rearrangement joins TRBV19 to TRBJ2-3; 7 bases are shared with TRBD1. The CDR3 consists of 17 residues. Trimming took 4 bases from V and 0 from J; bases not matched to a gene: 10. CDR1 LNHDA and CDR2 SQIVND come from the germline V gene (reference sequence). CDR3 sequence reads: CASSTPQGICSTDTQYF. The CDR3 DNA is TGTGCCAGTAGTACTCCACAGGGGATATGTAGCACAGATACGCAGTATTTT.

This sequence joins TRBV7-9 and TRBJ1-1; perhaps TRBD1 as D (6 bases). Germline V gene sequence: CDR1 SEHNR, CDR2 FQNEAQ (reference sequence). The CDR3 is made up of 13 amino acids. Trimming shortened V by 0 bases and J by 6 bases, and 8 bases separated the two germline ends. CDR3 DNA sequence: TGTGCCAGCAGCTTAGCACAGGGCCCTGAAGCTTTCTTT. Its protein is CASSLAQGPEAFF.

The chain recombines TRBV10-3 with TRBJ2-7; 10 bases are a match to TRBD1. CDR3 size: 15 residues. With V trimmed by 4 bases and J by 6 bases, 9 bases remained unmatched. Germline CDR1 and CDR2: ENHRY and SYGVKD. The CDR3 DNA reads TGTGCCATCAGTGTTACGGGACAGGGGTTTGGCGAGCAGTACTTC. Translation: CAISVTGQGFGEQYF.